The 25 T cell receptor beta chains reported below all come from one sample, sequenced in a study of blood T cell repertoires in COVID-19. Using immunoSEQ multiplex PCR, the repertoire was profiled, and TCRdb retains in-frame clones only, with some absent. This table has 150,000 or so clones, over 80% appearing once. Source material: PBMCs or T cells enriched from blood (not recorded which). All receptors derive from a woman aged 55-70 years who had recovered from COVID-19.

The rearrangement links TRBV10-3 to TRBJ1-2; 9 nucleotides match TRBD1. This CDR3 has 13 amino acids. Looked up from germline, CDR1 is ENHRY and CDR2 is SYGVKD. V shed 10 bases and J 8 bases; nucleotides not matched to a gene: 11. CDR3 protein: CATGTGGAGGYTF. Written as DNA, the CDR3 is TGTGCCACCGGAACAGGGGGCGCAGGAGGCTACACCTTC.

The chain links TRBV19 to TRBJ1-4, with D perhaps matching TRBD1 (5 bases). CDR1 LNHDA and CDR2 SQIVND come from the germline V gene (reference sequence). Trimming pared 6 bases from V and 2 bases from J, leaving 19 bases between. The CDR3 runs 17 residues. The CDR3 here is CASSIRLEGLTNEKLFF. In DNA, the CDR3 is TGTGCCAGTAGCATCCGTCTGGAGGGGCTGACTAATGAAAAACTGTTTTTT. Full variable domain (missing parts from reference TRBV19 and TRBJ1-4): DGGITQSPKYLFRKEGQNVTLSCEQNLNHDAMYWYRQDPGQGLRLIYYSQIVNDFQKGDIAEGYSVSREKKESFPLTVTSAQKNPTAFYLCASSIRLEGLTNEKLFFGSGTQLSVL.

Here the CDR3 reads CAWSVTPGFPPHEQYF. The CDR3 DNA sequence: TGTGCCTGGAGTGTAACGCCGGGTTTCCCGCCTCACGAGCAGTACTTC. The chain is built from TRBV30 and TRBJ2-7; D call uncertain. The CDR3 totals 16 residues. The germline V and J ends were trimmed by 0 bases and 5 bases, with 20 bases remaining between them. CDR1 and CDR2 from the germline V gene are GTSNPN and SVGIG (reference sequence).

The DNA for the CDR3 is TGTGCCAGCAGCCCCCTCGCGAGCTCCTACAATGAGCAGTTCTTC. Encoded protein: CASSPLASSYNEQFF. The chain carries TRBV11-2 and TRBJ2-1; no definite D call. From germline, CDR1 is SGHAT and CDR2 FQNNGV. V was trimmed by 5 bases and J by 0 bases, leaving 11 bases between them. The CDR3 extends over 15 amino acids.

J is TRBJ1-1 and V is TRBV30; D is perhaps TRBD1 (5 bases). CDR1 GTSNPN and CDR2 SVGIG come from the germline V gene (reference sequence). V was cut by 4 bases and J by 3 bases, with 12 bases left in between. The CDR3 length is 13 residues. CDR3 in amino acids: CAWKGRGDTEAFF. The CDR3 nucleotides read TGTGCCTGGAAAGGGAGGGGCGACACTGAAGCTTTCTTT.

The V call is TRBV5-4, the J call TRBJ2-3; a weak D match, TRBD2 (7 bases). This CDR3 comprises 16 residues. V was trimmed by 2 bases and J by 4 bases, leaving 17 bases between them. Germline values: CDR1 SGHNT, CDR2 YYREEE (reference sequence). In DNA form, the CDR3 reads TGTGCCAGCAGCTTCCCTGACGGGGGGCCCGCAGATACGCAGTATTTT. Its translation: CASSFPDGGPADTQYF.

The chain links TRBV21-1 to TRBJ1-2; TRBD1 reflects the table's D call only, with no check against the DNA. TRBV21-1 is a pseudogene. This CDR3 contains 16 residues. CDR3 loop: CASSKDPEGARGGYTF. CDR3 DNA sequence: TGTGCCAGCAGCAAAGATCCAGAGGGGGCGCGAGGTGGCTACACCTTC.

The CDR3 nucleotides are TGTGCCAGCAGAAGGACAGGGAATCCCGAAAAACTGTTTTTT. Protein: CASRRTGNPEKLFF. This chain links TRBV28 with TRBJ1-4; 8 bases map to TRBD1. Germline V gene data show CDR1 as MDHEN and CDR2 as SYDVKM. V gave up 6 bases and J gave up 8 bases; unmatched junction bases: 8. The CDR3 length is 14 residues.

In DNA form, the CDR3 reads TGTGCCACCAGCAGAGAGGGGGCCCCCGGGACAGGCCCCTCTGGGGCCAACGTCCTGACTTTC. Translating it yields CATSREGAPGTGPSGANVLTF. The chain recombines TRBV15 with TRBJ2-6; 8 nucleotides match TRBD1. The germline CDR1 and CDR2 sequences are LNHNV and YYDKDF (reference sequence). With V trimmed by 0 bases and J by 0 bases, 13 bases remained unmatched. The CDR3 is 21 amino acids.

The chain uses TRBV14 and TRBJ2-3; perhaps TRBD1 as D (6 bases). V was trimmed by 2 bases and J by 6 bases, leaving 15 bases between them. The CDR3 consists of 15 residues. CDR1 SGHDN and CDR2 FVKESK come from the germline V gene. The CDR3 here is CASSQRQAQYDTQYF. The CDR3 DNA sequence: TGTGCCAGCAGCCAACGACAGGCCCAATACGATACGCAGTATTTT.

The rearrangement joins TRBV18 to TRBJ2-3, with D perhaps TRBD1 (5 bases). CDR1 is KGHSH, CDR2 LQKENI, per germline. This CDR3 region has 14 residues. V lost 5 bases and J 0 bases, leaving 9 bases between the germline ends. The DNA for the CDR3 is TGTGCCAGCTCAGACAGAGATAGCACAGATACGCAGTATTTT. It specifies CASSDRDSTDTQYF.

The chain links TRBV29-1 to TRBJ1-1; maybe TRBD1 (6 bases). In germline, CDR1 is SQVTM, CDR2 ANQGSEA. This CDR3 contains 13 residues. With 3 bases removed from V and 5 bases from J, the gap between germline ends came to 13 bases. The CDR3 DNA reads TGCAGCGTTGACAGGGGTCGGGGTACTGAAGCTTTCTTT. Amino acids: CSVDRGRGTEAFF.

The chain uses TRBV2 and TRBJ2-7, with 9 bases fitting TRBD1. Germline values: CDR1 SNHLY, CDR2 FYNNEI. This CDR3 spans 15 amino acids. V lost 5 bases and J lost 5; bases outside the gene matches: 10. DNA for the CDR3: TGTGCCAGCAGTCTAACGGGACAGGGCTTCAACGAGCAGTACTTC. The encoded protein is CASSLTGQGFNEQYF.

The CDR3 sequence: CASRRTGGEGYTF. In nucleotides, the CDR3 is TGTGCCAGCAGAAGGACAGGGGGCGAGGGCTACACCTTC. The rearrangement uses TRBV27 and TRBJ1-2, with 11 bases lining up with TRBD1. The length of the CDR3 is 13 residues. The germline V gene encodes CDR1 MNHEY and CDR2 SMNVEV (reference sequence). The V and J ends lost 6 bases and 8 bases, in that order; junction bases with no gene match: 5.

The count of this clone is one. The CDR3 sequence: CASREGQAKNIQYF. CDR3 DNA: TGTGCCAGCAGGGAGGGACAGGCCAAAAACATTCAGTACTTC. V is TRBV28 and J is TRBJ2-4, with a possible D match to TRBD1 (7 bases). The V and J ends lost 6 bases and 1 base respectively, with 10 bases between them. CDR1 and CDR2 from the germline V gene are MDHEN and SYDVKM. The CDR3 has 14 residues.

The chain joins TRBV7-9 to TRBJ1-2; 7 bases are a match to TRBD1. The trim removed 3 bases at V and 6 bases at J, leaving 7 bases unmatched. CDR1 is SEHNR and CDR2 is FQNEAQ in the germline V gene (reference sequence). This CDR3 is 14 amino acids long. The CDR3 reads CASSFRQGLDGYTF. The CDR3 nucleotides are TGTGCCAGCAGCTTCCGACAGGGCCTCGATGGCTACACCTTC. Supplemented by reference TRBV7-9 and TRBJ1-2, the full variable domain reads DTGVSQNPRHKITKRGQNVTFRCDPISEHNRLYWYRQTLGQGPEFLTYFQNEAQLEKSRLLSDRFSAERPKGSFSTLEIQRTEQGDSAMYLCASSFRQGLDGYTFGSGTRLTVV.

This sequence joins TRBV19 and TRBJ1-5, with 8 nucleotides matching TRBD1. Trimming removed 0 bases from V and 8 bases from J; junction bases left unmatched: 3. This CDR3 is 14 amino acids long. Germline CDR1 and CDR2: LNHDA and SQIVND (reference sequence). The DNA of the CDR3 is TGTGCCAGTAGTATAGACAGGGGGCCGGAGCCCCAGCATTTT. This encodes CASSIDRGPEPQHF.

J is TRBJ1-1 and V is TRBV6-2 or TRBV6-3; perhaps TRBD1 as D (6 bases). V shed 4 bases and J shed 8 bases, with 11 bases lying between them. From germline, CDR1 is MNHEY and CDR2 SVGEGT. The CDR3 totals 12 residues. The CDR3 region is CASSSFGQEAFF. Here the CDR3 DNA reads TGTGCCAGCAGTTCTTTTGGACAGGAAGCTTTCTTT.

This rearrangement joins TRBV9 to TRBJ1-4; TRBD1 matches at 9 bases. The ends lost 4 bases at V and 8 bases at J; junction bases unmatched: 9. CDR3 length: 15 amino acids. Germline values: CDR1 SGDLS, CDR2 YYNGEE. The CDR3 DNA reads as TGTGCCAGCAGCCCCGGGACAGGGAGCTCGGAAAAACTGTTTTTT. Amino acid sequence: CASSPGTGSSEKLFF. The full variable domain, in which reference TRBV9 and TRBJ1-4 provide the parts outside the CDR3, is DSGVTQTPKHLITATGQRVTLRCSPRSGDLSVYWYQQSLDQGLQFLIQYYNGEERAKGNILERFSAQQFPDLHSELNLSSLELGDSALYFCASSPGTGSSEKLFFGSGTQLSVL.

This CDR3 reads CASRDFLYEQYF. The DNA for the CDR3 is TGCGCCAGCAGGGACTTCCTCTACGAGCAGTACTTC. The chain has TRBV5-1 and TRBJ2-7; a weak D match, TRBD2 (5 bases). Germline V CDR1 and CDR2: SGHRS, YFSETQ. There are 12 residues in the CDR3. Trimming took off 5 bases at V and 3 bases at J, with 9 bases between the two ends. Using reference TRBV5-1 and TRBJ2-7 for the parts outside the CDR3, the full variable domain is KAGVTQTPRYLIKTRGQQVTLSCSPISGHRSVSWYQQTPGQGLQFLFEYFSETQRNKGNFPGRFSGRQFSNSRSEMNVSTLELGDSALYLCASRDFLYEQYFGPGTRLTVT.

This chain joins TRBV19 and TRBJ2-1; TRBD2 might be the D (6 bases). This CDR3 has 15 residues. The V gene lost 5 bases and the J gene lost 0 bases, with 11 bases spanning the gap. Germline V gives CDR1 LNHDA, CDR2 SQIVND (reference sequence). CDR3 coding DNA: TGTGCCAGTAGTCCGGGAGTTCCCTCCTACAATGAGCAGTTCTTC. Encoded protein: CASSPGVPSYNEQFF. The variable domain in full, completed from reference TRBV19 and TRBJ2-1, reads DGGITQSPKYLFRKEGQNVTLSCEQNLNHDAMYWYRQDPGQGLRLIYYSQIVNDFQKGDIAEGYSVSREKKESFPLTVTSAQKNPTAFYLCASSPGVPSYNEQFFGPGTRLTVL.

The chain has TRBV7-9 and TRBJ1-2; TRBD1 agrees at 8 bases. The V segment lost 3 bases and the J segment 6 bases; nucleotides outside the gene matches: 6. CDR1 is SEHNR, CDR2 FQNEAQ, per germline (reference sequence). The CDR3 sequence is 14 residues long. CDR3 loop: CASSFSDRVDGYTF. The CDR3 DNA is TGTGCCAGCAGCTTCTCGGACAGGGTCGATGGCTACACCTTC. Complete variable domain (other parts from reference TRBV7-9 and TRBJ1-2): DTGVSQNPRHKITKRGQNVTFRCDPISEHNRLYWYRQTLGQGPEFLTYFQNEAQLEKSRLLSDRFSAERPKGSFSTLEIQRTEQGDSAMYLCASSFSDRVDGYTFGSGTRLTVV.

This chain uses TRBV11-1 with TRBJ1-2; TRBD1 might be the D (6 bases). In germline, CDR1 is SGHAT, CDR2 FQDESV (reference sequence). V dropped 5 bases and J dropped 4 bases, with 14 bases sitting between them. The CDR3 has 14 residues. The CDR3 bases are TGTGCCAGCAGCCCCGACAGGAGGACCTATGGCTACACCTTC. It codes for CASSPDRRTYGYTF.

The chain combines TRBV5-1 with TRBJ2-7; D might be TRBD1 (5 bases). Germline CDR1 and CDR2: SGHRS and YFSETQ. Trimming shortened V by 0 bases and J by 0 bases, and 10 bases separated the two germline ends. The CDR3 extends over 15 amino acids. Written as DNA, the CDR3 is TGCGCCAGCAGCTTGGCCTGGGGCAGCTCCTACGAGCAGTACTTC. It yields the protein CASSLAWGSSYEQYF.

This clone occurred once. J is TRBJ2-1 and V is TRBV24-1; tentatively, D is TRBD2 (6 bases). The CDR3 is 16 amino acids. V gave up 4 bases and J gave up 7 bases, with 19 bases separating them. CDR1 is KGHDR and CDR2 is SFDVKD in the germline V gene. The CDR3 DNA is TGTGCCACCAGTGACCCCAGAAGGCTAGCGATTAATGAGCAGTTCTTC. Amino acid sequence: CATSDPRRLAINEQFF.